This TCR beta chain stems from a study of cytomegalovirus exposure and HLA in healthy donors. Study background: A preliminary data release comprised around 85 million unique TCRs obtained from HLA-typed donors. Genotyping of 430 or so donors showed that 80% to 85% belonged to the Caucasian-associated ancestry cluster. The study, taken as a whole, reports: Confirmation in vitro established that a few CMV-associated chains were specific for CMV antigens. An analysis done earlier found most TCR beta V segments productive about 87% or about 30% of the time.

The PCR had 60 Vbeta and 13 Jbeta primers. Repertoires were generated with immunoSEQ multiplex PCR, while TCRdb's copy carries only in-frame clones and drops some. There are roughly 150,000 clones in the sample; approximately 78% occur only once, and roughly 4% lies in the top ten. A note on this clone: Its antigen is still unknown.

V lost 8 bases, J lost 11 bases, and 14 bases stayed unmatched. The length of the CDR3 is 16 residues. Germline CDR1 and CDR2: KGHSH and LQKENI. The chain joins TRBV18 to TRBJ2-5, with 16 bases fitting TRBD2. Sequences were obtained from PBMCs. This TCR was recovered from a woman aged 40-49 years in good health and CMV-seropositive. Here the CDR3 DNA reads TGTGCCAGCCACACCACCCCGGGACTAGCGGGGGGGGAGCAGTACTTC. Translated, it gives CASHTTPGLAGGEQYF.